This TCR beta chain was sequenced in a study of T cell repertoires in cytomegalovirus infection. Study context: Shared public TCR beta signatures pointed to both CMV infection and a matching HLA type.

This CDR3 has 13 amino acids. Germline assignment: CDR1 SGHDN and CDR2 FVKESK. V was cut by 4 bases and J by 5 bases, with 6 bases left in between. Study-level points and caveats: There were HLA-C-restricted CMV-specific TCR beta clonotypes dominating the ex vivo response.

One entry per CDR3 protein results from TCRdb running MiXCR on the reads. The repertoire holds under 800,000 distinct CDR3 sequences, with roughly 26% as singletons. This clonotype was counted only a few times. Its antigen is unidentified. Material for sequencing was CD8+ T cells from PBMCs. This clonotype originated in a human donor in good health (CMV status not recorded). Some clones in this sample may be carry-over from other donors' samples. The rearrangement links TRBV14 to TRBJ1-6; D gene unclear. The CDR3 bases are TGTGCCAGCAGCCCCCAAGATAATTCACCCCTCCACTTT. Residues: CASSPQDNSPLHF.